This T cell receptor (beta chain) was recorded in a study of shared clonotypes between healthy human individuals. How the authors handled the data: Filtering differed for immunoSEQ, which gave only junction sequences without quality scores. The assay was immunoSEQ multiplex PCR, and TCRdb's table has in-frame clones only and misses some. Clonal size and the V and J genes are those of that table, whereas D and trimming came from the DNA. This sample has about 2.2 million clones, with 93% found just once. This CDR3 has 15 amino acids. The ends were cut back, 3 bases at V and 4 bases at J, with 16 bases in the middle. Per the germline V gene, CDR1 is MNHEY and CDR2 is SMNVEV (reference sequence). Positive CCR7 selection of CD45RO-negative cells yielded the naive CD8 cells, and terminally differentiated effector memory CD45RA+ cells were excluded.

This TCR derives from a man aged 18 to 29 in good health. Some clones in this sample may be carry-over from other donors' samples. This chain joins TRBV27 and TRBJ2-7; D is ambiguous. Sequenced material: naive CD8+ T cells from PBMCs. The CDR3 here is CASSFIGRSTYEQYF. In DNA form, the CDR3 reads TGTGCCAGCAGTTTTATCGGCAGGTCCACATACGAGCAGTACTTC.